The following is a T cell receptor beta chain sequence with its context. The sample originates from a study of T cell changes during pregnancy in multiple sclerosis. Profiling relied on immunoSEQ multiplex PCR, and the TCRdb table lists in-frame clones only, not all of them. Among about 60,000 clones listed, about 90% were seen once. The sample here was CD4+ T cells from peripheral blood mononuclear cells, taken in the first trimester of pregnancy. The receptor's source is a female donor with multiple sclerosis, enrolled in a pregnancy study.

The DNA for the CDR3 is TGTGCCAGCAGCTTCATAGATACGCAGTATTTT. Its protein is CASSFIDTQYF. The genes are TRBV7-9 and TRBJ2-3; D is ambiguous. With 3 bases removed from V and 5 bases from J, the gap between germline ends came to 3 bases. CDR3 size: 11 residues. Germline CDR1 and CDR2: SEHNR and FQNEAQ (reference sequence).